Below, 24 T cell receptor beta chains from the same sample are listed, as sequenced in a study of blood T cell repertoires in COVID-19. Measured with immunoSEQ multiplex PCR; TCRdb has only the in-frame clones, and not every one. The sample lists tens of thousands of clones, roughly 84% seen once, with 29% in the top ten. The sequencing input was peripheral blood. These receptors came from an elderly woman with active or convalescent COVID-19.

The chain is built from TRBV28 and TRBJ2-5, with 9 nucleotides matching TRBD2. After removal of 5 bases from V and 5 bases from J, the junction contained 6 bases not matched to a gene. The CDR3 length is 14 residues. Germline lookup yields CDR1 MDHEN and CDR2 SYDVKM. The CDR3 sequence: CASSPAGGVETQYF. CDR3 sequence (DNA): TGTGCCAGCAGTCCAGCGGGGGGAGTGGAGACCCAGTACTTC.

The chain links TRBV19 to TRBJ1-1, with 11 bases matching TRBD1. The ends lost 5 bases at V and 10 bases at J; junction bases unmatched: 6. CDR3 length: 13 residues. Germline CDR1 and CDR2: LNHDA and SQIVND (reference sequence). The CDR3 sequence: CASSEGQGARAFF. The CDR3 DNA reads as TGTGCCAGTAGTGAAGGACAGGGGGCGCGAGCTTTCTTT.

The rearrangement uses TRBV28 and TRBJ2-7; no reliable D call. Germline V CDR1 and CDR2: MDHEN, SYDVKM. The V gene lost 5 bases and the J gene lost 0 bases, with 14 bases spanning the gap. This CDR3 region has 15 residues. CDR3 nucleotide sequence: TGTGCCAGCAGTCCGGGTGGCAGCAGCTCCTACGAGCAGTACTTC. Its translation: CASSPGGSSSYEQYF.

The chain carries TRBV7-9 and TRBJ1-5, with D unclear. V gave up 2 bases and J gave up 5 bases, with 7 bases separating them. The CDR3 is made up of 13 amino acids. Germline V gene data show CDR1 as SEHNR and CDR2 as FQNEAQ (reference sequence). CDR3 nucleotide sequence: TGTGCCAGCAGCTTAAACAGCCATCAGCCCCAGCATTTT. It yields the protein CASSLNSHQPQHF.

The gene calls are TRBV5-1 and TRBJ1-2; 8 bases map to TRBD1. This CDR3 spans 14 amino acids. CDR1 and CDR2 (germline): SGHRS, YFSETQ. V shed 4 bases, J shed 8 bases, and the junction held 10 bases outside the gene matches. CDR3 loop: CASSPTGEGRGYTF. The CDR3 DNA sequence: TGCGCCAGCAGCCCGACAGGGGAAGGGAGAGGCTACACCTTC.

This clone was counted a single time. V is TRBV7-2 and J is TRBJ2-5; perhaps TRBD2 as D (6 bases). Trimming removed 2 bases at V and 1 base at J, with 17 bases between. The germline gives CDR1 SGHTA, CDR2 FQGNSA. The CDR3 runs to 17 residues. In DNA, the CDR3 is TGTGCCAGCAGCTTAAGGCTGACCCGGGGGAGCCAAGAGACCCAGTACTTC. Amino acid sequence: CASSLRLTRGSQETQYF.

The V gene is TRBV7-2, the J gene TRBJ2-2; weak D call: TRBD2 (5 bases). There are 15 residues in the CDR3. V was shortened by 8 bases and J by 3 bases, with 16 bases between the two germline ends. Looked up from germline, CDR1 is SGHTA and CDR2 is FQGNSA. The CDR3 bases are TGTGCCAGCGCCCTTGCACGGGATTACACCGGGGAGCTGTTTTTT. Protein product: CASALARDYTGELFF.

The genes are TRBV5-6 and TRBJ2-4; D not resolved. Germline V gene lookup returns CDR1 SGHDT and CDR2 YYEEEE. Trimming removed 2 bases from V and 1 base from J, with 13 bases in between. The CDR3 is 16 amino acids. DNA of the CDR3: TGTGCCAGCAGCTTACGGGTGATCTCTGCCAAAAACATTCAGTACTTC. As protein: CASSLRVISAKNIQYF.

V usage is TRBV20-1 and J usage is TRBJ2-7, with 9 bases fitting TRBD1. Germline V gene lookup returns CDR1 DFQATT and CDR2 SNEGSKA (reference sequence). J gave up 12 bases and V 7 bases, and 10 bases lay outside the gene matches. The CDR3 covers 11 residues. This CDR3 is CSVLTGGERYF. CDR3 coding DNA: TGCAGTGTTCTAACAGGGGGCGAGAGGTACTTC.

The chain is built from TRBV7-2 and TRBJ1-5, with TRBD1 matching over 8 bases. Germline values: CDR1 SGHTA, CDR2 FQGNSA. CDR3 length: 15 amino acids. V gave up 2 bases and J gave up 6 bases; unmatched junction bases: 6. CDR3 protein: CASSLSQGVVQPQHF. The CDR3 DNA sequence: TGTGCCAGCAGCTTATCACAGGGGGTAGTTCAGCCCCAGCATTTT.

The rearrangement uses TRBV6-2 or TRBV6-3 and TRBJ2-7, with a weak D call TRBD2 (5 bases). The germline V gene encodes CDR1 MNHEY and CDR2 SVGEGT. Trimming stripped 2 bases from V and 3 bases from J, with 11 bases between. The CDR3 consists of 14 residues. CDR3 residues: CASSYPGRDYEQYF. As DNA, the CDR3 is TGTGCCAGCAGTTACCCAGGACGGGACTACGAGCAGTACTTC.

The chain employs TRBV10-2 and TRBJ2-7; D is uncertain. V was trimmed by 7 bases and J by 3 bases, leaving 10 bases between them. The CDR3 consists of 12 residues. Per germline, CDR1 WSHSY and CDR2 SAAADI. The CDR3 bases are TGCGCCAGCACACATCGTGGCTACGAGCAGTACTTC. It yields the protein CASTHRGYEQYF.

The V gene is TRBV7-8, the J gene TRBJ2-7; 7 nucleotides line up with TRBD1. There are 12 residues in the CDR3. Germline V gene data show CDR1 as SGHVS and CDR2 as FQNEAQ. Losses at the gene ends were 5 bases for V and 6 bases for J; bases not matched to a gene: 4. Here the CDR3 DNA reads TGTGCCAGCAGCCCCCCAGGGGGCGAGCAGTACTTC. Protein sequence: CASSPPGGEQYF.

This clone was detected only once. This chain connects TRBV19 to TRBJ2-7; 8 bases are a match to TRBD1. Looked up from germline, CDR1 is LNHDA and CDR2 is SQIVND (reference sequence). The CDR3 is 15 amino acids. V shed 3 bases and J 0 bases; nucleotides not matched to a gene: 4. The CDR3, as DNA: TGTGCCAGTAGTATTGGACAGGGTTTCTCCTACGAGCAGTACTTC. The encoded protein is CASSIGQGFSYEQYF.

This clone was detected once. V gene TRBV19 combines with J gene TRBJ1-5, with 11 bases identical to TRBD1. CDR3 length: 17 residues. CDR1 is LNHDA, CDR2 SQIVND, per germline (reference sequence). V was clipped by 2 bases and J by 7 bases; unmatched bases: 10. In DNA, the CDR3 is TGTGCCAGTAGTATATTTCGGACAGGGGGCGCGGGCCAGCCCCAGCATTTT. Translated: CASSIFRTGGAGQPQHF.

CDR3 sequence: CASSIGRVLPPRGPQHF. The CDR3 DNA reads as TGTGCCAGTAGTATCGGTAGGGTTCTGCCACCCAGGGGGCCCCAGCATTTT. The chain links TRBV19 to TRBJ1-5, with D perhaps TRBD1 (6 bases). The V end lost 3 bases, the J end lost 9 bases, and 24 bases lay between the germline ends. Germline CDR1 is LNHDA and CDR2 is SQIVND (reference sequence). CDR3 length: 17 amino acids.

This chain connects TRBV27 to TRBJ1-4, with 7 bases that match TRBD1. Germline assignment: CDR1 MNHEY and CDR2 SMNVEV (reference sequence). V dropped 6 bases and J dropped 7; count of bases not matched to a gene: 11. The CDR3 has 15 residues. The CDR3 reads CASRPHRQGGEKLFF. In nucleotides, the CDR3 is TGTGCCAGCAGGCCTCACCGACAGGGTGGTGAAAAACTGTTTTTT.

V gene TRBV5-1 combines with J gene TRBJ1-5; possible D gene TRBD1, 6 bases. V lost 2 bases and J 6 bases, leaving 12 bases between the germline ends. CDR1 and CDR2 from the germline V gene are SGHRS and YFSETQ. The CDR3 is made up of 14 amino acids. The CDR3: CASSFSGEGQPQHF. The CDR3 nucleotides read TGCGCCAGCAGCTTCTCAGGGGAGGGTCAGCCCCAGCATTTT.

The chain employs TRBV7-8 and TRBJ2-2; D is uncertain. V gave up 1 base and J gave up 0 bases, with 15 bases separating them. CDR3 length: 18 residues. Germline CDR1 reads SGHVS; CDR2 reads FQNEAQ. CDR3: CASSLVPVIKSNTGELFF. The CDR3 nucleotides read TGTGCCAGCAGCTTAGTTCCAGTGATCAAATCGAACACCGGGGAGCTGTTTTTT.

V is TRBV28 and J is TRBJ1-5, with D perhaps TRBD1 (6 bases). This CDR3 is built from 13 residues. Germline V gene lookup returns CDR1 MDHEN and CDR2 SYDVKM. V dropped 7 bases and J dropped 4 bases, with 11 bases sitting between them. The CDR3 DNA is TGTGCCAGCACCAGACAGGAAAATCAGCCCCAGCATTTT. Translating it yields CASTRQENQPQHF.

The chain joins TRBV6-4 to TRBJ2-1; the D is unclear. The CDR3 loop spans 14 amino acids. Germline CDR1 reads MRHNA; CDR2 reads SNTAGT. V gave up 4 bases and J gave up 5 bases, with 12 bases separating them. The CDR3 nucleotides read TGTGCCAGCAGTGGGAGTTTGGAGAACAATGAGCAGTTCTTC. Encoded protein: CASSGSLENNEQFF.

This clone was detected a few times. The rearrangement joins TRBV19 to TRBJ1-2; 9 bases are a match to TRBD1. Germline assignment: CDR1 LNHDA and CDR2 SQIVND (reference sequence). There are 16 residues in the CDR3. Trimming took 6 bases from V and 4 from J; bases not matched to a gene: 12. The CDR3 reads CASRTGTGPLFYGYTF. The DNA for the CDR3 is TGTGCCAGTAGGACCGGGACAGGGCCTTTATTCTATGGCTACACCTTC.

CDR3 loop: CASSQDARDRVLTQYF. The CDR3, as DNA: TGTGCCAGCAGCCAAGATGCCCGGGACAGGGTTTTGACCCAGTACTTC. V and J are TRBV3-1 (or the pseudogene TRBV3-2) and TRBJ2-5; 9 bases line up with TRBD1. V trimming: 0 bases; J trimming: 7 bases; junction bases outside the gene matches: 9. This CDR3 spans 16 amino acids. Germline V gene lookup returns CDR1 LGHDT and CDR2 YNNKEL (reference sequence).

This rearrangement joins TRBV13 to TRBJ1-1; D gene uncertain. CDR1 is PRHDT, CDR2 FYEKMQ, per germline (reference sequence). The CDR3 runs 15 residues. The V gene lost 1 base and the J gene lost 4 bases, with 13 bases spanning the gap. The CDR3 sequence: CASSLVGEWITEAFF. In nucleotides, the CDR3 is TGTGCCAGCAGCTTAGTTGGGGAGTGGATCACTGAAGCTTTCTTT.